A single T cell receptor beta chain is shown here with its context. The data derive from a study of blood T cell repertoires in COVID-19. At the level of the study: Some COVID-19 samples were acute and others convalescent; all came from the United States, Italy and Spain. T cells, B-cell-depleted T cells, or PBMCs provided the cDNA or gDNA that served as material.

The CDR3 covers 16 residues. Trimming removed 5 bases from V and 4 bases from J; junction bases left unmatched: 5. The germline V gene has CDR1 LNHDA and CDR2 SQIVND (reference sequence). Authors' data handling: Amplification with reference gene primers provided the estimates of nucleated cell counts. Assay used: immunoSEQ multiplex PCR; TCRdb lists only in-frame clones, some missing. D and trimming were read from the DNA, whereas the V and J calls and clone size are those reported in that table. The data show just over 95,000 clones, 90% seen once. Sequencing input: peripheral blood. The chain couples TRBV19 to TRBJ2-2, with 12 bases that match TRBD2. The sequence came from a man in his forties or fifties with acute or convalescent COVID-19. The chain's CDR3 is CASSLTSGSLTGELFF. CDR3 DNA: TGTGCCAGTAGTCTGACTAGCGGGAGTCTCACCGGGGAGCTGTTTTTT.